The next 18 T cell receptor beta chains were all read from a single sample in a study of technical replicates of blood from a handful of donors. Assay: immunoSEQ multiplex PCR; the TCRdb copy retains only in-frame clones and omits some. The repertoire includes roughly 76,000 clones, approximately 94% of them detected once, and approximately 0.25% sits in the top ten. Sequenced: T cells isolated from PBMCs. Source of these receptors: a human donor in good health.

This rearrangement joins TRBV2 to TRBJ1-5; 8 bases align to TRBD1. This CDR3 has 15 amino acids. J was trimmed by 9 bases and V by 6 bases; bases with no gene match: 13. Looked up from germline, CDR1 is SNHLY and CDR2 is FYNNEI. The CDR3 bases are TGTGCCAGCAGAGGACCCGGGACAGGTGGATCGCCCCAGCATTTT. Its protein product is CASRGPGTGGSPQHF.

The sample holds one count of this clone. The chain uses TRBV28 and TRBJ1-5, with TRBD1 matching over 7 bases. Looked up from germline, CDR1 is MDHEN and CDR2 is SYDVKM. The CDR3 totals 16 residues. J lost 2 bases, V lost 7 bases, and 11 bases had no gene match. CDR3 region: CASKYRGFGRNQPQHF. The CDR3 DNA follows: TGTGCCAGCAAGTACAGGGGATTTGGCCGCAATCAGCCCCAGCATTTT.

V is TRBV7-9 and J is TRBJ2-1; D gene unclear. The length of the CDR3 is 11 residues. The germline V gene encodes CDR1 SEHNR and CDR2 FQNEAQ (reference sequence). Trimming took off 8 bases at V and 5 bases at J, with 7 bases between the two ends. The CDR3 loop is CASPPDNEQFF. Written as DNA, the CDR3 is TGTGCCAGCCCCCCTGACAATGAGCAGTTCTTC.

The chain employs TRBV28 and TRBJ2-7, with 7 bases aligning to TRBD1. Trimming removed 5 bases from V and 9 bases from J; junction bases left unmatched: 13. Germline V gives CDR1 MDHEN, CDR2 SYDVKM. This CDR3 has 14 residues. The CDR3 here is CASSLRDSRSRQYF. The CDR3 nucleotides read TGTGCCAGCAGTCTCCGGGACAGCCGGAGTCGGCAGTACTTC.

In regard to this clone: A read error may account for a junction end that differs from germline. The V and J genes are TRBV6-6 and TRBJ1-2, with 7 nucleotides matching TRBD1. Germline V gene lookup returns CDR1 MNHNY and CDR2 SVGAGI (reference sequence). The CDR3 is 12 amino acids. CDR3 nucleotide sequence: TGTGCCAGCAGTTCCCTACCAGGGGGTATCGACTTC. Amino acid sequence: CASSSLPGGIDF.

This chain joins TRBV11-3 and TRBJ2-2; TRBD1 matches 7 bases. The CDR3 covers 15 residues. The V gene end was trimmed by 4 bases and the J gene end by 3 bases; junction bases not matched to a gene: 5. From germline, CDR1 is SGHNT and CDR2 YENEEA. CDR3 sequence: CASSSQGRDTGELFF. The DNA of the CDR3 is TGTGCCAGCAGCTCACAGGGGCGCGACACCGGGGAGCTGTTTTTT. Based on the CDR3 plus reference TRBV11-3 and TRBJ2-2, the full variable domain is EAGVVQSPRYKIIEKKQPVAFWCNPISGHNTLYWYLQNLGQGPELLIRYENEEAVDDSQLPKDRFSAERLKGVDSTLKIQPAELGDSAVYLCASSSQGRDTGELFFGEGSRLTVL.

This clone was seen a single time. The J gene is TRBJ2-3, the V gene TRBV5-1, with D unclear. The CDR3 has 15 residues. Germline CDR1 is SGHRS and CDR2 is YFSETQ. The ends were cut back, 4 bases at V and 4 bases at J, with 16 bases in the middle. The CDR3 reads CASSLGSLLADTQYF. The CDR3 region has the DNA TGCGCCAGCAGCCTCGGTAGCTTATTGGCAGATACGCAGTATTTT. The whole variable domain, filled in from reference TRBV5-1 and TRBJ2-3, reads KAGVTQTPRYLIKTRGQQVTLSCSPISGHRSVSWYQQTPGQGLQFLFEYFSETQRNKGNFPGRFSGRQFSNSRSEMNVSTLELGDSALYLCASSLGSLLADTQYFGPGTRLTVL.

The rearrangement joins TRBV5-1 to TRBJ2-6; 15 bases are shared with TRBD2. Germline V lookup: CDR1 SGHRS, CDR2 YFSETQ. The CDR3 is 17 residues long. V lost 8 bases to trimming and J lost 4 bases; unmatched junction nucleotides: 7. CDR3 in amino acids: CARMPGLAGGGANVLTF. The CDR3 DNA sequence: TGCGCCAGGATGCCGGGACTAGCGGGGGGCGGGGCCAACGTCCTGACTTTC. The entire variable domain, with the rest obtained from reference TRBV5-1 and TRBJ2-6, is as follows: KAGVTQTPRYLIKTRGQQVTLSCSPISGHRSVSWYQQTPGQGLQFLFEYFSETQRNKGNFPGRFSGRQFSNSRSEMNVSTLELGDSALYLCARMPGLAGGGANVLTFGAGSRLTVL.

V usage is TRBV5-3 and J usage is TRBJ1-2; D remains ambiguous. TRBV5-3 is an ORF, and what it does is uncertain. V shed 10 bases and J shed 0 bases, with 7 bases lying between them. This CDR3 has 11 amino acids. The CDR3 DNA follows: TGTGCCGCGGCTACTAACTATGGCTACACCTTC. Residues: CAAATNYGYTF.

This clone was seen once. The chain joins TRBV6-1 to TRBJ2-7, with 9 bases matching TRBD2. This CDR3 has 15 residues. J lost 2 bases, V lost 6 bases, and 8 bases had no gene match. The germline gives CDR1 MNHNS, CDR2 SASEGT. CDR3 protein: CASSTGTSLAYEQYF. CDR3 coding DNA: TGTGCCAGCAGCACCGGGACTAGCCTTGCCTACGAGCAGTACTTC.

This clone was counted only a few times. The V gene is TRBV28, the J gene TRBJ1-1; D gene uncertain. The CDR3 is 13 amino acids. Germline lookup yields CDR1 MDHEN and CDR2 SYDVKM. V shed 5 bases and J shed 7 bases, with 14 bases lying between them. The CDR3 protein is CASSNRNTGEAFF. The CDR3 coding sequence is TGTGCCAGCAGTAACAGAAACACCGGTGAAGCTTTCTTT.

This clone was seen once. The V and J genes are TRBV5-6 and TRBJ2-7; TRBD2 matches 9 bases. The trim removed 1 base at V and 7 bases at J, leaving 9 bases unmatched. This CDR3 region has 15 residues. Germline V gene lookup returns CDR1 SGHDT and CDR2 YYEEEE. The CDR3 DNA is TGTGCCAGCAGCTTGAGGCTAGCGGGAACGGGTGAGCAGTACTTC. Residues: CASSLRLAGTGEQYF.

This rearrangement joins TRBV28 to TRBJ2-7; no firm D call. The germline gives CDR1 MDHEN, CDR2 SYDVKM. The CDR3 extends over 14 amino acids. V was trimmed by 4 bases and J by 2 bases, leaving 12 bases between them. The CDR3 nucleotides are TGTGCCAGCAGTTGGCAGGTACCCCCCTACGAGCAGTACTTC. This sequence encodes CASSWQVPPYEQYF.

This sequence joins TRBV7-9 and TRBJ2-6, with a tentative D call TRBD2 (5 bases). CDR1 is SEHNR and CDR2 is FQNEAQ in the germline V gene (reference sequence). V lost 5 bases and J lost 4, with 15 bases in between. The CDR3 totals 16 residues. CDR3 DNA: TGTGCCAGCAGCCCTAGGGCCAGCGGAGGGGCCAACGTCCTGACTTTC. It is translated as CASSPRASGGANVLTF.

The V and J genes are TRBV27 and TRBJ2-7, with TRBD2 identical over 8 bases. The V gene end was trimmed by 6 bases and the J gene end by 2 bases; junction bases not matched to a gene: 9. Germline CDR1 and CDR2: MNHEY and SMNVEV (reference sequence). The CDR3 consists of 15 residues. The CDR3 DNA follows: TGTGCCAGCAGCCAAAAAAGCGGGAGTACCTACGAGCAGTACTTC. As protein: CASSQKSGSTYEQYF.

This clone was found once. The chain links TRBV15 to TRBJ2-5; D possibly corresponds to TRBD1 (5 bases). CDR3 length equals 13 residues. V lost 2 bases, J lost 5 bases, and 9 bases lay in between. Germline CDR1 LNHNV, CDR2 YYDKDF (reference sequence). The CDR3 sequence: CATSRTGHETQYF. CDR3 sequence (DNA): TGTGCCACCAGCAGAACAGGACATGAGACCCAGTACTTC.

This chain links TRBV10-2 with TRBJ1-2, with TRBD1 as a possible D gene (6 bases). The V gene lost 0 bases and the J gene lost 5 bases, with 10 bases spanning the gap. The CDR3 length is 14 residues. Germline loops: CDR1 WSHSY, CDR2 SAAADI. The CDR3 sequence: CASSESGTLYGYTF. In DNA form, the CDR3 reads TGCGCCAGCAGTGAGTCGGGGACACTGTATGGCTACACCTTC.

The rearrangement joins TRBV2 to TRBJ2-7; 7 positions agree with TRBD1. Germline-derived CDR1 and CDR2 are SNHLY and FYNNEI. The CDR3 is 15 amino acids. V trimming: 2 bases; J trimming: 2 bases; junction bases outside the gene matches: 6. The CDR3 protein is CASSESQGQTYEQYF. The CDR3 DNA is TGTGCCAGCAGTGAATCACAGGGACAGACCTACGAGCAGTACTTC.